This T cell receptor (beta chain) derives from a study of PD-L1 blockade in urothelial cancer. Study-level information: Of 29 patients, around 25 were males with bladder-origin urothelial cancer. As for prior chemotherapy regimens, patients had received 0 to 3.

General study points: Durable benefit accompanied greater 3-week expansion of tumor-associated blood clones.

The time point is: pretreatment peripheral blood. Each PCR received spiked synthetic TCR analog templates. Here immunoSEQ multiplex PCR was the method, and the copy in TCRdb shows in-frame clones only, minus some. The sample has about 38,000 clones, approximately 86% seen once. The length of the CDR3 is 11 residues. The ends were cut back, 4 bases at V and 6 bases at J, with 5 bases in the middle. Germline V gene lookup returns CDR1 MNHNY and CDR2 SVGAGI (reference sequence). Worth noting for this clone: Its antigen is still unknown.

Sequencing was performed on PBMCs, taken around atezolizumab (anti-PD-L1) treatment. The chain has TRBV6-6 and TRBJ2-3; D not certain. This receptor was taken from a man aged 80 or over with urothelial cancer. The CDR3 region is CASSSRDTQYF. The CDR3, as DNA: TGTGCCAGCAGTTCTCGGGATACGCAGTATTTT.